This T cell receptor beta chain was recovered during a study of blood T cell repertoires in COVID-19. Study overall: Italy, Spain and the United States were the sources of the convalescent and acute COVID-19 samples. PBMCs, B-cell-depleted T cells, or T cells provided the cDNA or gDNA that made up the material.

Per the original methods: Reference gene primer amplification in the assay estimated nucleated cell counts. The data were produced by immunoSEQ multiplex PCR, yet TCRdb's version contains in-frame clones alone and is incomplete. That table supplies the V and J calls and clone size; D and trimming were determined from the DNA. Counted here are approximately 150,000 clones, 76% occurring once; the ten biggest clones make up less than 4.5%. The sample holds one count of this clone. Deletions cut 4 bases from V and 1 base from J, with 17 bases between. Per germline, CDR1 MGHRA and CDR2 YSYEKL. This CDR3 has 16 amino acids.

Sequencing was carried out using peripheral blood. This chain uses TRBV4-1 with TRBJ2-7; a weak D match, TRBD2 (6 bases). This receptor was obtained from a man aged 60 to 75 with acute or convalescent COVID-19. CDR3 sequence (DNA): TGCGCCAGCAGCCCCATCTTTACGGGAGATTCCTACGAGCAGTACTTC. Translated: CASSPIFTGDSYEQYF.